What follows are 25 T cell receptor beta chains derived from one specimen sequenced in a study of human T cells and chemical hapten exposure. A single record per CDR3 protein comes from TCRdb applying MiXCR to the RACE reads. The data show around 380,000 distinct CDR3 sequences, with roughly 4.8% seen just once and approximately 2.5% held by the top ten. Stated time point: patch test 1, 2 weeks after DPC sensitization. Regarding treatment: therapeutic diphenylcyclopropenone sensitization with weekly scalp DPC. Material: whole blood, obtained in connection with sensitization to the hapten diphenylcyclopropenone (DPC). The receptors were sampled from a woman aged 45 to 65 with alopecia areata. Some clones in this sample may be carry-over from other donors' samples.

This chain links TRBV7-8 with TRBJ1-1; D is unclear. Germline values: CDR1 SGHVS, CDR2 FQNEAQ. The CDR3 loop spans 13 amino acids. V was shortened by 5 bases and J by 4 bases, with 11 bases between the two germline ends. CDR3 sequence reads: CASSLDTLTEAFF. CDR3 bases: TGTGCCAGCAGCCTCGACACCCTCACTGAAGCTTTCTTT.

At least ten counts were recorded for this clonotype. The chain uses TRBV10-2 and TRBJ1-1; maybe TRBD1 (6 bases). This CDR3 is built from 14 residues. The germline V gene has CDR1 WSHSY and CDR2 SAAADI. V was shortened by 6 bases and J by 4 bases, with 15 bases between the two germline ends. The CDR3 is CASSNPTGLTEAFF. CDR3 sequence (DNA): TGCGCCAGCAGCAACCCCACAGGGCTCACTGAAGCTTTCTTT.

The chain is built from TRBV7-9 and TRBJ1-4; possible D gene TRBD1, 5 bases. In germline, CDR1 is SEHNR, CDR2 FQNEAQ (reference sequence). This CDR3 region has 12 residues. V was cut by 8 bases and J by 2 bases, with 6 bases left in between. The CDR3 reads CASRQTNEKLFF. CDR3 in DNA: TGTGCCAGCCGACAGACTAATGAAAAACTGTTTTTT.

The chain recombines TRBV7-2 with TRBJ1-3; unclear D gene. Trimming removed 1 base at V and 6 bases at J, with 7 bases between. CDR1 is SGHTA and CDR2 is FQGNSA in the germline V gene. This CDR3 has 13 residues. CDR3 residues: CASSLGTQNTIYF. DNA of the CDR3: TGTGCCAGCAGCTTAGGGACTCAAAACACCATATATTTT.

This clonotype was observed a handful of times. This chain connects TRBV18 to TRBJ1-1; TRBD1 matches at 9 bases. The CDR3 is 15 residues long. V dropped 5 bases and J dropped 10; count of bases not matched to a gene: 14. Germline V gene data show CDR1 as KGHSH and CDR2 as LQKENI. The CDR3: CASSYEQGASLGAFF. The CDR3 DNA follows: TGTGCCAGCTCATATGAACAGGGGGCTTCCCTAGGAGCTTTCTTT.

This clonotype has a handful of counts. The chain combines TRBV4-2 with TRBJ1-5; D is possibly TRBD1 (5 bases). Trimming stripped 0 bases from V and 6 bases from J, with 15 bases between. CDR1 and CDR2 from the germline V gene are LGHNA and YNFKEQ. The CDR3 sequence is 16 residues long. This CDR3 is CASSQDSRGAIQPQHF. CDR3 nucleotides: TGTGCCAGCAGCCAAGACTCGCGGGGCGCGATTCAGCCCCAGCATTTT.

This clonotype was found many times. V and J are TRBV4-1 and TRBJ1-5; D not certain. The CDR3 sequence is 13 residues long. The V and J ends lost 1 base and 6 bases respectively, with 7 bases between them. Germline loops: CDR1 MGHRA, CDR2 YSYEKL. In DNA form, the CDR3 reads TGCGCCAGCAGCCAAGTGGGTTTTCAGCCCCAGCATTTT. This translates into CASSQVGFQPQHF.

This clonotype has a count of ten or more. The J gene is TRBJ2-2, the V gene TRBV6-2 or TRBV6-3; no firm D call. The CDR3 totals 14 residues. Germline V gene sequence: CDR1 MNHEY, CDR2 SVGEGT. V was clipped by 8 bases and J by 2 bases, with 12 bases between them. The CDR3 here is CASRRSENTGELFF. The CDR3 bases are TGTGCCAGCCGCCGGTCGGAAAACACCGGGGAGCTGTTTTTT.

At least ten counts were recorded for this clonotype. The chain employs TRBV6-6 and TRBJ1-1; D is unresolved. The CDR3 has 14 residues. The germline CDR1 and CDR2 sequences are MNHNY and SVGAGI (reference sequence). Trimming cost V 3 bases and J 0 bases, with 8 bases left between them. In DNA form, the CDR3 reads TGTGCCAGCAGTTATGGAGGTTTGAACACTGAAGCTTTCTTT. Translating it yields CASSYGGLNTEAFF.

The J gene is TRBJ1-1, the V gene TRBV12-3 or TRBV12-4, with D possibly TRBD1 on 6 matching bases. The V end lost 2 bases, the J end lost 8 bases, and 9 bases lay between the germline ends. The CDR3 runs to 12 residues. CDR3 nucleotides: TGTGCCAGCAGTTTATCCACAGGGGAAGCTTTCTTT. Translated, it gives CASSLSTGEAFF.

This clonotype was seen ten or more times. The chain links TRBV10-3 to TRBJ2-6; TRBD2 might be the D (5 bases). This CDR3 is 14 amino acids long. V was cut by 3 bases and J by 2 bases, with 5 bases left in between. The germline V gene has CDR1 ENHRY and CDR2 SYGVKD. The DNA of the CDR3 is TGTGCCATCAGTGACGGGACTGGGGCCAACGTCCTGACTTTC. The encoded protein is CAISDGTGANVLTF.

Only a few counts were recorded for this clonotype. V usage is TRBV14 and J usage is TRBJ2-3, with TRBD2 matching 7 bases. Germline V lookup: CDR1 SGHDN, CDR2 FVKESK. The CDR3 contains 15 residues. V shed 1 base, J shed 4 bases, and the junction held 5 bases outside the gene matches. The CDR3 loop reads CASSQVGGSADTQYF. The CDR3, as DNA: TGTGCCAGCAGCCAAGTGGGAGGGTCGGCAGATACGCAGTATTTT.

This clonotype has at least ten counts. This chain links TRBV6-1 with TRBJ1-6; 8 bases are shared with TRBD1. Trimming at V came to 2 bases and at J to 1 base, leaving 7 bases not matched to a gene. This CDR3 is built from 18 residues. Germline V gene lookup returns CDR1 MNHNS and CDR2 SASEGT. The chain's CDR3 is CASSEPQQGVSYNSPLHF. The CDR3, as DNA: TGTGCCAGCAGTGAACCCCAACAGGGGGTGTCCTATAATTCACCCCTCCACTTT.

This clonotype has just a few counts. This chain connects TRBV20-1 to TRBJ1-1; D gene uncertain. The CDR3 runs 11 residues. V was cut by 5 bases and J by 4 bases, with 8 bases left in between. Germline CDR1 reads DFQATT; CDR2 reads SNEGSKA (reference sequence). CDR3 protein: CSAPSSTEAFF. CDR3 nucleotides: TGCAGTGCTCCCTCCAGCACTGAAGCTTTCTTT.

This clonotype was seen more than once but under ten times. The chain joins TRBV18 to TRBJ1-1, with D possibly TRBD1 on 5 matching bases. The CDR3 is made up of 12 amino acids. Germline values: CDR1 KGHSH, CDR2 LQKENI. Trimming took 2 bases from V and 7 from J, leaving 8 bases between them. The CDR3 sequence: CASSPKGFEAFF. For the CDR3, the DNA is TGTGCCAGCTCACCAAAGGGGTTTGAAGCTTTCTTT.

The chain couples TRBV5-6 to TRBJ2-1; 10 bases align to TRBD1. Germline CDR1 SGHDT, CDR2 YYEEEE. The J segment lost 10 bases and the V segment lost 7 bases, leaving 8 bases of the junction unmatched. The CDR3 consists of 13 residues. Here the CDR3 reads CASARQGAREQFF. CDR3 bases: TGTGCCAGCGCCCGACAGGGGGCGCGGGAGCAGTTCTTC.

This clonotype has just a few counts. The chain links TRBV6-1 to TRBJ2-5; a weak D match, TRBD2 (5 bases). The CDR3 sequence is 14 residues long. In germline, CDR1 is MNHNS, CDR2 SASEGT. V was shortened by 8 bases and J by 4 bases, with 17 bases between the two germline ends. Here the CDR3 DNA reads TGTGCCAGCCGACCCGGGGTTAATCGAGAGACCCAGTACTTC. It translates to CASRPGVNRETQYF.

This clonotype showed up many times. The gene calls are TRBV29-1 and TRBJ1-2, with D unclear. This CDR3 is built from 10 residues. Germline V gene data show CDR1 as SQVTM and CDR2 as ANQGSEA. V lost 5 bases and J 4 bases, leaving 5 bases between the germline ends. This CDR3 is CSVLSYGYTF. As DNA, the CDR3 is TGCAGCGTTCTCAGCTATGGCTACACCTTC.

This clonotype was counted ten times or more. The chain employs TRBV15 and TRBJ2-7; possibly TRBD1 for D (6 bases). Germline assignment: CDR1 LNHNV and CDR2 YYDKDF (reference sequence). Trimming cost V 0 bases and J 3 bases, with 18 bases left between them. The CDR3 sequence is 17 residues long. The CDR3 loop reads CATSRDEWTGGIYEQYF. Written as DNA, the CDR3 is TGTGCCACCAGCAGAGATGAGTGGACTGGGGGCATCTACGAGCAGTACTTC.

In this sample, this clonotype turned up many times. The genes are TRBV29-1 and TRBJ2-3; tentatively, D is TRBD1 or TRBD2 (6 bases each). The CDR3 runs 14 residues. Trimming pared 3 bases from V and 5 bases from J, leaving 15 bases between. The V gene's germline CDR1 is SQVTM and CDR2 ANQGSEA. The CDR3 is CSVERGAPRDTQYF. The CDR3 DNA follows: TGCAGCGTTGAGAGGGGGGCGCCCCGAGATACGCAGTATTTT.

This clonotype was counted a few times. This chain uses TRBV7-2 with TRBJ2-3; D tentatively fits TRBD1 or TRBD2 (6 bases each). Germline CDR1 reads SGHTA; CDR2 reads FQGNSA. CDR3 length: 15 amino acids. Trimming left V 5 bases short and J 0 bases short, with 12 bases between. The CDR3 is CASSPEGGSTDTQYF. CDR3 coding DNA: TGTGCCAGCAGCCCAGAGGGGGGTAGCACAGATACGCAGTATTTT. The full variable domain, completed using reference TRBV7-2 and TRBJ2-3, is GAGVSQSPSNKVTEKGKDVELRCDPISGHTALYWYRQSLGQGLEFLIYFQGNSAPDKSGLPSDRFSAERTGGSVSTLTIQRTQQEDSAVYLCASSPEGGSTDTQYFGPGTRLTVL.

This chain joins TRBV5-1 and TRBJ1-3; 8 positions agree with TRBD1. After removal of 5 bases from V and 0 bases from J, the junction contained 7 bases not matched to a gene. CDR1 and CDR2 (germline): SGHRS, YFSETQ. CDR3 length: 16 residues. The CDR3 reads CASRTTGASSGNTIYF. The CDR3 DNA reads TGCGCCAGCAGGACGACAGGGGCCTCCTCTGGAAACACCATATATTTT. The full variable domain, completed using reference TRBV5-1 and TRBJ1-3, is KAGVTQTPRYLIKTRGQQVTLSCSPISGHRSVSWYQQTPGQGLQFLFEYFSETQRNKGNFPGRFSGRQFSNSRSEMNVSTLELGDSALYLCASRTTGASSGNTIYFGEGSWLTVV.

The V call is TRBV5-6, the J call TRBJ1-6, with 7 bases matching TRBD1. Germline CDR1 is SGHDT and CDR2 is YYEEEE. The CDR3 has 15 amino acids. J lost 7 bases, V lost 0 bases, and 4 bases had no gene match. DNA for the CDR3: TGTGCCAGCAGCTTGGGGGGACAGAGGAATTCACCCCTCCACTTT. This sequence encodes CASSLGGQRNSPLHF.

This clonotype was detected many times. This sequence joins TRBV29-1 and TRBJ1-1, with D hard to call. The germline V gene has CDR1 SQVTM and CDR2 ANQGSEA. Deletions cut 3 bases from V and 6 bases from J, with 11 bases between. The CDR3 extends over 12 amino acids. For the CDR3, the DNA is TGCAGCGTTGACAGTCGGGCTGCTGAAGCTTTCTTT. This sequence encodes CSVDSRAAEAFF.

Ten or more counts support this clonotype. The chain has TRBV27 and TRBJ1-2; the match to TRBD1 covers 7 bases. V lost 5 bases, J lost 6 bases, and 12 bases stayed unmatched. Germline CDR1 is MNHEY and CDR2 is SMNVEV (reference sequence). This CDR3 region has 15 residues. CDR3 in DNA: TGTGCCAGCAGTCCCTCCCCTACAGGGGTAGATGGCTACACCTTC. Its protein product is CASSPSPTGVDGYTF.